This entry concerns a single T cell receptor (beta chain). Other DNA sequences in this sample translate to the same CDR3. Clones were read by immunoSEQ multiplex PCR, and TCRdb kept only the in-frame ones, dropping some. In the table there are 100,000 to 120,000 clones, around 89% of which are singletons. Germline V CDR1 and CDR2: MRHNA, SNTAGT. This CDR3 is 14 amino acids long. V was cut by 3 bases and J by 0 bases, with 3 bases left in between. The data stem from a study of control samples from healthy donors and cancer patients. The genes are TRBV6-4 and TRBJ2-6, with D hard to call. Sequenced material: PBMCs. This TCR was sampled from a woman aged 55-70 years with lung cancer. CDR3 sequence reads: CASSDNSGANVLTF. CDR3 DNA sequence: TGTGCCAGCAGTGATAACTCTGGGGCCAACGTCCTGACTTTC.